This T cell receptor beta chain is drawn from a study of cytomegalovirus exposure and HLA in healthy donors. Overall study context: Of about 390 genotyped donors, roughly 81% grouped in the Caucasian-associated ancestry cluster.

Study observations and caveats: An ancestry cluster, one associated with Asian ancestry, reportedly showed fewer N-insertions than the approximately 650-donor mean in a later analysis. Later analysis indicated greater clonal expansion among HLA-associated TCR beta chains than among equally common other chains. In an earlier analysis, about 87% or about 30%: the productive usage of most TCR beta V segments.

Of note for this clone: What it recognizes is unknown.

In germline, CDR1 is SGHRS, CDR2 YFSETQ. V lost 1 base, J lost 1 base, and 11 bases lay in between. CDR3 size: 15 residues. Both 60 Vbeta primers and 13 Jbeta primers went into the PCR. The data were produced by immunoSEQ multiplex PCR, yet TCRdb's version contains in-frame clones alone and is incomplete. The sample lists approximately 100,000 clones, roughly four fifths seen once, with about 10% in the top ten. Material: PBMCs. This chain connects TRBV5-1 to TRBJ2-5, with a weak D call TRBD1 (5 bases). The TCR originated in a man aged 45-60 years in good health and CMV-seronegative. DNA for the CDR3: TGCGCCAGCAGCTTGACAGGAGCCTCCCAAGAGACCCAGTACTTC. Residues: CASSLTGASQETQYF. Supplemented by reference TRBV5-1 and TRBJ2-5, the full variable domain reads KAGVTQTPRYLIKTRGQQVTLSCSPISGHRSVSWYQQTPGQGLQFLFEYFSETQRNKGNFPGRFSGRQFSNSRSEMNVSTLELGDSALYLCASSLTGASQETQYFGPGTRLLVL.